A single sample gave rise to the 19 T cell receptor beta chains below, sequenced in a study of post-analysis software for immune sequencing data. General observations from the study: Included in a set of roughly five TRBV segments more frequent in patients than controls were TRBV5-6, TRBV5-1 and TRBV20-1.

Unique molecular identifiers were present in the TCR beta cDNA libraries. MiXCR, run by TCRdb on the PCR reads, gives a single entry per CDR3 protein. The sample consists of a few hundred thousand distinct CDR3 sequences, roughly 34% of them appearing once. Their specific antigens are unknown. Sequenced sample: blood. The receptors were sampled from a girl aged 2-17 years with multiple sclerosis.

The sample holds a few counts of this clonotype. The V call is TRBV11-2, the J call TRBJ2-7; perhaps TRBD1 as D (6 bases). V was trimmed by 1 base and J by 7 bases, leaving 17 bases between them. CDR1 SGHAT and CDR2 FQNNGV come from the germline V gene. The CDR3 length is 15 residues. CDR3 DNA sequence: TGTGCCAGCAGCTTAGCTGGTGGGGGCCCCCTGGAGCAGTACTTC. It is translated as CASSLAGGGPLEQYF.

This chain joins TRBV4-1 and TRBJ2-7; TRBD1 aligns across 8 bases. Germline assignment: CDR1 MGHRA and CDR2 YSYEKL. The length of the CDR3 is 15 residues. With 0 bases clipped from V and 6 bases from J, the junction kept 7 bases outside the gene matches. The CDR3 DNA is TGCGCCAGCAGCCAAGAGGGGACAGGAAGGGGCGAGCAGTACTTC. It yields the protein CASSQEGTGRGEQYF.

This clonotype was detected a few times. The CDR3: CASSVTIGTDTQYF. In nucleotides, the CDR3 is TGTGCCAGCAGCGTCACTATTGGCACAGATACGCAGTATTTT. This rearrangement joins TRBV9 to TRBJ2-3; no clear D. The CDR3 is made up of 14 amino acids. Trimming shortened V by 2 bases and J by 1 base, and 8 bases separated the two germline ends. Per germline, CDR1 SGDLS and CDR2 YYNGEE. Combining the CDR3 with reference TRBV9 and TRBJ2-3 gives the whole variable domain DSGVTQTPKHLITATGQRVTLRCSPRSGDLSVYWYQQSLDQGLQFLIQYYNGEERAKGNILERFSAQQFPDLHSELNLSSLELGDSALYFCASSVTIGTDTQYFGPGTRLTVL.

Many counts were recorded for this clonotype. This chain joins TRBV6-5 and TRBJ2-5; 7 bases match TRBD1. V lost 2 bases and J lost 0; bases outside the gene matches: 6. This CDR3 comprises 16 residues. Germline V CDR1 and CDR2: MNHEY, SVGAGI. The CDR3 DNA is TGTGCCAGCAGTTACCCCCGGGACAGCGACCAAGAGACCCAGTACTTC. Translation: CASSYPRDSDQETQYF.

The chain couples TRBV27 to TRBJ1-2, with no clear D. CDR1 is MNHEY and CDR2 is SMNVEV in the germline V gene (reference sequence). This CDR3 is built from 9 residues. Trimming pared 11 bases from V and 10 bases from J, leaving 11 bases between. CDR3 DNA: TGTGCCGGAAGAGCTATCTACACCTTC. This translates into CAGRAIYTF.

The CDR3 protein is CASSLAAGPREKLFF. CDR3 sequence (DNA): TGTGCCAGCAGCTTAGCGGCAGGGCCAAGGGAAAAACTGTTTTTT. The gene calls are TRBV7-9 and TRBJ1-4; D possibly corresponds to TRBD1 (5 bases). The CDR3 totals 15 residues. Germline CDR1 SEHNR, CDR2 FQNEAQ (reference sequence). The V gene lost 0 bases and the J gene lost 8 bases, with 13 bases spanning the gap.

This clonotype came up once. The rearrangement joins TRBV27 to TRBJ1-5; D is undetermined. CDR3 length equals 10 residues. The germline V and J ends were trimmed by 5 bases and 7 bases, with 3 bases remaining between them. Germline loops: CDR1 MNHEY, CDR2 SMNVEV (reference sequence). The CDR3 loop is CASSGQPQHF. In DNA form, the CDR3 reads TGTGCCAGCAGTGGGCAGCCCCAGCATTTT.

The genes are TRBV12-3 or TRBV12-4 and TRBJ2-7, with 7 bases fitting TRBD1. The CDR3 has 17 amino acids. V gave up 4 bases and J gave up 4 bases; unmatched junction bases: 16. This CDR3 is CASSSLHRGDRSYEQYF. Written as DNA, the CDR3 is TGTGCCAGCAGTTCACTCCACCGAGGGGACAGATCTTACGAGCAGTACTTC.

The V gene is TRBV7-2, the J gene TRBJ1-1; the D is unclear. The V end lost 2 bases, the J end lost 3 bases, and 7 bases lay between the germline ends. The CDR3 is 13 amino acids. Germline V gene sequence: CDR1 SGHTA, CDR2 FQGNSA. CDR3 DNA sequence: TGTGCCAGCAGCTTACAATGGGACACTGAAGCTTTCTTT. This gives the protein CASSLQWDTEAFF.

The gene calls are TRBV20-1 and TRBJ1-6; D unclear. V was pared by 4 bases and J by 7 bases, with 17 bases between. Per the germline V gene, CDR1 is DFQATT and CDR2 is SNEGSKA (reference sequence). The length of the CDR3 is 15 residues. The DNA for the CDR3 is TGCAGTGCTAACCCCCTTCCCAGGACCAATTCACCCCTCCACTTT. It specifies CSANPLPRTNSPLHF.

This clonotype was observed a few times. The chain has TRBV29-1 and TRBJ2-7; 11 bases match TRBD1. Germline trimming cut 0 bases from V and 3 bases from J; bases unmatched to any gene: 1. CDR3 length equals 14 residues. CDR1 is SQVTM and CDR2 is ANQGSEA in the germline V gene. The DNA of the CDR3 is TGCAGCGTTGAAGAGGGGACAGGGGGCTACGAGCAGTACTTC. Translated: CSVEEGTGGYEQYF.

The rearrangement uses TRBV20-1 and TRBJ1-2, with D possibly matching TRBD1 (5 bases). This CDR3 comprises 13 residues. The germline gives CDR1 DFQATT, CDR2 SNEGSKA (reference sequence). V lost 5 bases, J lost 6 bases, and 16 bases lay in between. In nucleotides, the CDR3 is TGCAGTGCTGAGGACACCCTTCGGGATGGCTACACCTTC. It codes for CSAEDTLRDGYTF.

This clonotype has just a few counts. The rearrangement uses TRBV7-2 and TRBJ2-7, with D perhaps assigned TRBD1 or TRBD2 (5 bases each). V lost 2 bases and J 10 bases, leaving 27 bases between the germline ends. This CDR3 region has 17 residues. Germline CDR1 reads SGHTA; CDR2 reads FQGNSA. CDR3 nucleotides: TGTGCCAGCAGCTTATCGGGGCTACGGCCGGGTATCATGCCCCAGTACTTC. Encoded protein: CASSLSGLRPGIMPQYF.

To note about this clonotype: At one of its ends the junction is not consistent with the germline gene, which may arise from a read error. The chain has TRBV28 and TRBJ1-2; D is perhaps TRBD1 (6 bases). This CDR3 region has 13 residues. Looked up from germline, CDR1 is MDHEN and CDR2 is SYDVKM. The CDR3 sequence: CASSPTGMHGCTF. The CDR3 nucleotides read TGTGCCAGCAGTCCTACAGGGATGCATGGCTGCACCTTC.

This clonotype has a single count. CDR3 nucleotides: TGTGCCAGCAGTTACTCCGGGGTGAACACTGAAGCTTTCTTT. It specifies CASSYSGVNTEAFF. This chain links TRBV6-5 with TRBJ1-1; D gene unclear. Germline V lookup: CDR1 MNHEY, CDR2 SVGAGI. The CDR3 sequence is 14 residues long. The ends were cut back, 0 bases at V and 0 bases at J, with 5 bases in the middle.

The chain carries TRBV6-5 and TRBJ1-1; D possibly corresponds to TRBD1 (5 bases). The V end was cut by 0 bases, the J end by 8 bases, with 13 bases between. This CDR3 has 14 amino acids. Germline V gene sequence: CDR1 MNHEY, CDR2 SVGAGI. CDR3 nucleotide sequence: TGTGCCAGCAGTTACTCAGGGGCCGGGTTGGAAGCTTTCTTT. Translation gives CASSYSGAGLEAFF.

There are a few counts of this clonotype. V is TRBV10-3 and J is TRBJ1-1, with D tentatively TRBD1 (6 bases). Germline CDR1 is ENHRY and CDR2 is SYGVKD. Trimming took off 3 bases at V and 0 bases at J, with 8 bases between the two ends. The CDR3 has 14 residues. The CDR3 DNA follows: TGTGCCATCAGTGATCAGGGGATGAACACTGAAGCTTTCTTT. Its translation: CAISDQGMNTEAFF.

This chain joins TRBV12-3 or TRBV12-4 and TRBJ2-3; D is possibly TRBD1 or TRBD2 (5 bases each). This CDR3 has 14 residues. Trimming removed 3 bases at V and 1 base at J, with 8 bases between. The CDR3 loop is CASSLGTRTDTQYF. DNA of the CDR3: TGTGCCAGCAGTTTGGGGACCCGCACAGATACGCAGTATTTT.

This clonotype was counted between two and nine times. The V and J genes are TRBV5-5 and TRBJ1-2; possibly TRBD1 for D (5 bases). In germline, CDR1 is SGHKS, CDR2 YYEKEE (reference sequence). Trimming removed 3 bases at V and 10 bases at J, with 19 bases between. The CDR3 extends over 14 amino acids. CDR3 residues: CASSSSKFREDYTF. The CDR3 DNA is TGTGCCAGCAGCTCTTCAAAATTCAGGGAAGACTACACCTTC.